This T cell receptor beta chain was identified in a study of T-cell memory formation after mild COVID-19. Overall study findings and caveats: Researchers found some responding clones in pre-infection memory, a sign that cross-reactive memory joined. Contracting CD4+ clones were located mainly in CM and EM, and CD8+ clones in EMRA. Day 15 to 85 contracting clones showed balanced CD4/CD8; day 15 to 37 expanders favored CD4+.

This CDR3 contains 15 residues. V was shortened by 5 bases and J by 6 bases, with 17 bases between the two germline ends. MiXCR, run by TCRdb on the 5' RACE reads, gives a single entry per CDR3 protein. The profile shows hundreds of thousands of distinct CDR3 sequences, 20% to 25% of them singletons. A remark on this clonotype: Its antigen is currently unknown.

Sequences were obtained from PBMCs or a T cell subset sorted from them (not recorded which). This rearrangement joins TRBV12-3 or TRBV12-4 to TRBJ2-4; D may be TRBD2 (7 bases). This receptor was identified in an adult woman who had mild COVID-19 (a few samples of this study predate the infection). Cell type and time point are not known. Written as DNA, the CDR3 is TGTGCCAGCAGTGGGGGGGGCTCCTCTAGAAACATTCAGTACTTC. Amino acids: CASSGGGSSRNIQYF.